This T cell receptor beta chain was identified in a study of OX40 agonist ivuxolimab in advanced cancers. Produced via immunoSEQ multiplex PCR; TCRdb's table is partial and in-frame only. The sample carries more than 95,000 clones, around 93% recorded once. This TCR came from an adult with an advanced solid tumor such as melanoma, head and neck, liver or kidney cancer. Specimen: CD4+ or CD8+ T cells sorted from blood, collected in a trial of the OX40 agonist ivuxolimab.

The CDR3 DNA is TGTGCCAGCAGTTTAACGAGGTCACGCTCTGGAAACACCATATATTTT. Translated, it gives CASSLTRSRSGNTIYF. The chain is built from TRBV28 and TRBJ1-3; D not resolved. The CDR3 is 16 amino acids. The V and J ends lost 2 bases and 0 bases respectively, with 11 bases between them. Germline V gene lookup returns CDR1 MDHEN and CDR2 SYDVKM. The entire variable domain, with the rest obtained from reference TRBV28 and TRBJ1-3, is as follows: DVKVTQSSRYLVKRTGEKVFLECVQDMDHENMFWYRQDPGLGLRLIYFSYDVKMKEKGDIPEGYSVSREKKERFSLILESASTNQTSMYLCASSLTRSRSGNTIYFGEGSWLTVV.